Shown below are 24 T cell receptor beta chains from a single sample sequenced in a study of T cell responses to AZD1222 COVID-19 vaccine. The assay was immunoSEQ multiplex PCR, and TCRdb's table has in-frame clones only and misses some. The table has 100,000 to 150,000 clones, 85% to 90% seen once; the top ten hold 3.5%. Sequencing was performed on peripheral blood, taken 28 days after the second AZD1222 dose. These receptor sequences come from an adult who received the AZD1222 COVID-19 vaccine.

This chain links TRBV25-1 with TRBJ1-3; D unclear. The V gene's germline CDR1 is MGHDK and CDR2 SYGVNS. Trimming shortened V by 2 bases and J by 10 bases, and 3 bases separated the two germline ends. The CDR3 sequence is 10 residues long. CDR3 in DNA: TGTGCCAGCAGTGAAGGGACCATATATTTT. Translating gives CASSEGTIYF.

The chain combines TRBV3-1 (or the pseudogene TRBV3-2) with TRBJ1-6; D is possibly TRBD1 (6 bases). Trimming cost V 0 bases and J 11 bases, with 11 bases left between them. Germline lookup yields CDR1 LGHDT and CDR2 YNNKEL (reference sequence). CDR3 length: 14 amino acids. Written as DNA, the CDR3 is TGTGCCAGCAGCCAAGAAAACAGGGCGCCACCCCTCCACTTT. Its protein product is CASSQENRAPPLHF.

This clone was observed a handful of times. This sequence joins TRBV4-1 and TRBJ1-5; the D is unclear. V was trimmed by 4 bases and J by 1 base, leaving 14 bases between them. The germline V gene has CDR1 MGHRA and CDR2 YSYEKL. The CDR3 spans 16 residues. The CDR3 spells CASSRVDGMSNQPQHF. CDR3 DNA sequence: TGCGCCAGCAGCCGAGTGGACGGTATGAGCAATCAGCCCCAGCATTTT.

J is TRBJ1-3 and V is TRBV3-1 (or the pseudogene TRBV3-2), with D possibly matching TRBD1 (5 bases). The CDR3 is 15 amino acids. Germline values: CDR1 LGHDT, CDR2 YNNKEL (reference sequence). The V gene lost 0 bases and the J gene lost 4 bases, with 10 bases spanning the gap. The CDR3 reads CASSQDGAGGNTIYF. The CDR3 region has the DNA TGTGCCAGCAGCCAAGATGGGGCTGGCGGAAACACCATATATTTT.

The V and J genes are TRBV3-1 (or the pseudogene TRBV3-2) and TRBJ2-3, with no clear D. The V and J ends lost 10 bases and 4 bases respectively, with 15 bases between them. There are 13 residues in the CDR3. Germline V gene lookup returns CDR1 LGHDT and CDR2 YNNKEL (reference sequence). The chain's CDR3 is CATNDDSPDTQYF. Written as DNA, the CDR3 is TGTGCCACCAATGACGATTCGCCAGATACGCAGTATTTT.

This clone was counted a few times. CDR3 sequence (DNA): TGTGCCAGCAGTTTAGGGTGGAACACTGAAGCTTTCTTT. It yields the protein CASSLGWNTEAFF. This chain joins TRBV12-3 or TRBV12-4 and TRBJ1-1; D gene ambiguous. Trimming shortened V by 1 base and J by 1 base, and 4 bases separated the two germline ends. The CDR3 covers 13 residues.

This chain connects TRBV4-3 to TRBJ2-6; D is perhaps TRBD1 or TRBD2 (5 bases each). Germline CDR1 and CDR2: LGHNA and YSLEER. CDR3 length equals 17 residues. Trimming cost V 0 bases and J 0 bases, with 9 bases left between them. This chain's CDR3 is CASSQEGEVSGANVLTF. The CDR3 nucleotides read TGCGCCAGCAGCCAAGAGGGGGAAGTCTCTGGGGCCAACGTCCTGACTTTC.

The chain combines TRBV24-1 with TRBJ2-1; 8 bases fit TRBD2. Looked up from germline, CDR1 is KGHDR and CDR2 is SFDVKD. V lost 1 base and J lost 12; bases outside the gene matches: 10. CDR3 length: 15 residues. This CDR3 is CATSDFGAGGTGQFF. The CDR3 DNA reads as TGTGCCACCAGTGATTTTGGGGCGGGAGGTACGGGGCAGTTCTTC.

The chain has TRBV5-1 and TRBJ1-2, with TRBD1 matching over 7 bases. J was trimmed by 4 bases and V by 0 bases; bases with no gene match: 6. The CDR3 consists of 15 residues. Per germline, CDR1 SGHRS and CDR2 YFSETQ. CDR3 sequence reads: CASSLGSQGVYGYTF. The DNA for the CDR3 is TGCGCCAGCAGCTTGGGGTCCCAGGGGGTCTATGGCTACACCTTC.

This chain uses TRBV6-2 or TRBV6-3 with TRBJ2-1, with a tentative D call TRBD1 (6 bases). Trimming left V 5 bases short and J 5 bases short, with 16 bases between. CDR3 length equals 15 residues. Germline V CDR1 and CDR2: MNHEY, SVGEGT. CDR3 in amino acids: CASSRTGPFNNEQFF. CDR3 DNA sequence: TGTGCCAGCAGTCGTACAGGGCCTTTTAACAATGAGCAGTTCTTC.

CDR3 bases: TGTGCCAGCAGTTTGGGACAGGGAGAGGACCCCATTTCACCCCTCCACTTT. Protein product: CASSLGQGEDPISPLHF. The chain recombines TRBV28 with TRBJ1-6; TRBD1 agrees at 9 bases. Germline V lookup: CDR1 MDHEN, CDR2 SYDVKM. Trimming took 3 bases from V and 9 from J; bases not matched to a gene: 12. CDR3 length: 17 amino acids.

The J gene is TRBJ1-2, the V gene TRBV29-1; TRBD1 might be the D (6 bases). This CDR3 comprises 15 residues. V gave up 1 base and J gave up 0 bases, with 12 bases separating them. Germline-derived CDR1 and CDR2 are SQVTM and ANQGSEA. Here the CDR3 DNA reads TGCAGCGTTGAAGGGACAGCCGATTCTAACTATGGCTACACCTTC. The encoded protein is CSVEGTADSNYGYTF.

In this sample, this clone turned up a few times. The chain combines TRBV7-3 with TRBJ2-2; D gene uncertain. Trimming shortened V by 0 bases and J by 1 base, and 6 bases separated the two germline ends. This CDR3 region has 15 residues. Germline assignment: CDR1 SGHTA and CDR2 FQGTGA. CDR3 amino acids: CASSLTAGNTGELFF. CDR3 DNA: TGTGCCAGCAGCTTAACGGCTGGGAACACCGGGGAGCTGTTTTTT. The full variable domain, completed using reference TRBV7-3 and TRBJ2-2, is GAGVSQTPSNKVTEKGKYVELRCDPISGHTALYWYRQSLGQGPEFLIYFQGTGAADDSGLPNDRFFAVRPEGSVSTLKIQRTERGDSAVYLCASSLTAGNTGELFFGEGSRLTVL.

The chain has TRBV28 and TRBJ1-5; D is uncertain. Germline V gene sequence: CDR1 MDHEN, CDR2 SYDVKM. The CDR3 has 13 residues. V was pared by 1 base and J by 5 bases, with 6 bases between. CDR3 protein: CASSLYGDQPQHF. The CDR3 bases are TGTGCCAGCAGTTTATACGGGGATCAGCCCCAGCATTTT.

The chain's CDR3 is CASSGGPSYEQYF. The CDR3 DNA reads as TGCGCCAGCAGCGGGGGGCCCTCCTACGAGCAGTACTTC. The chain has TRBV5-1 and TRBJ2-7; either TRBD1 or TRBD2 may fit D (6 bases each). Between the trimmed V and J ends, which lost 4 bases and 0 bases, there was a span of 8 bases. This CDR3 region has 13 residues. CDR1 and CDR2 (germline): SGHRS, YFSETQ.

The rearrangement uses TRBV6-5 and TRBJ2-4; D perhaps matches TRBD2 (6 bases). Germline CDR1 reads MNHEY; CDR2 reads SVGAGI. This CDR3 contains 15 residues. Trimming pared 1 base from V and 1 base from J, leaving 8 bases between. CDR3 loop: CASSYLGRAKNIQYF. CDR3 DNA: TGTGCCAGCAGTTACTTAGGGAGGGCCAAAAACATTCAGTACTTC.

The chain combines TRBV6-2 or TRBV6-3 with TRBJ1-2; unclear D gene. Trimming pared 2 bases from V and 3 bases from J, leaving 13 bases between. The germline V gene encodes CDR1 MNHEY and CDR2 SVGEGT. This CDR3 region has 15 residues. CDR3 DNA sequence: TGTGCCAGCAGTTACGCCCGGGATTCCGACTATGGCTACACCTTC. It translates to CASSYARDSDYGYTF.

This clone was seen more than once but under ten times. The V call is TRBV11-2, the J call TRBJ2-1, with 14 bases that match TRBD2. In germline, CDR1 is SGHAT, CDR2 FQNNGV. This CDR3 region has 15 residues. Losses at the gene ends were 6 bases for V and 8 bases for J; bases not matched to a gene: 6. CDR3 region: CASRDPGLAGDEQFF. The CDR3 DNA reads as TGTGCCAGCAGGGACCCGGGACTAGCGGGGGATGAGCAGTTCTTC.

This rearrangement joins TRBV7-2 to TRBJ2-2, with D maybe TRBD2 (7 bases). V lost 8 bases and J lost 2, with 18 bases in between. The CDR3 runs 16 residues. Germline CDR1 reads SGHTA; CDR2 reads FQGNSA. The CDR3 region has the DNA TGTGCCAGCGTCCTGCGGGGGACATTAAACACCGGGGAGCTGTTTTTT. Encoded protein: CASVLRGTLNTGELFF. Together with reference TRBV7-2 and TRBJ2-2, the CDR3 gives the full variable domain: GAGVSQSPSNKVTEKGKDVELRCDPISGHTALYWYRQSLGQGLEFLIYFQGNSAPDKSGLPSDRFSAERTGGSVSTLTIQRTQQEDSAVYLCASVLRGTLNTGELFFGEGSRLTVL.

The V gene is TRBV6-6, the J gene TRBJ2-3, with 11 bases matching TRBD2. J was trimmed by 5 bases and V by 5 bases; bases with no gene match: 6. The CDR3 runs to 15 residues. The germline V gene encodes CDR1 MNHNY and CDR2 SVGAGI (reference sequence). For the CDR3, the DNA is TGTGCCAGCAGTCGATCCGGGACTAGCGGAGATACGCAGTATTTT. This gives the protein CASSRSGTSGDTQYF.

This CDR3 is CASISDTSNTEAFF. As DNA, the CDR3 is TGTGCCAGCATTTCAGACACATCAAACACTGAAGCTTTCTTT. This chain joins TRBV5-8 and TRBJ1-1; D uncertain. The ends were cut back, 6 bases at V and 2 bases at J, with 14 bases in the middle. This CDR3 has 14 amino acids. Germline lookup yields CDR1 SGHTS and CDR2 YDEGEE.

The chain links TRBV5-4 to TRBJ1-1; no clear D. Per the germline V gene, CDR1 is SGHNT and CDR2 is YYREEE (reference sequence). The V and J ends lost 7 bases and 1 base respectively, with 14 bases between them. The length of the CDR3 is 14 residues. The CDR3 DNA sequence: TGTGCCAGCGGTCCACCGGGGAAGAACACTGAAGCTTTCTTT. This encodes CASGPPGKNTEAFF.

The rearrangement uses TRBV2 and TRBJ1-1, with TRBD1 matching over 7 bases. V shed 5 bases, J shed 11 bases, and the junction held 11 bases outside the gene matches. The CDR3 extends over 13 amino acids. Germline V gene data show CDR1 as SNHLY and CDR2 as FYNNEI. CDR3 nucleotides: TGTGCCAGCAGTATAGGGACAGCTGGCCCGGCTTTCTTT. Its protein is CASSIGTAGPAFF.

The chain is built from TRBV12-5 and TRBJ2-5, with D perhaps TRBD1 or TRBD2 (7 bases each). V was trimmed by 7 bases and J by 5 bases, leaving 17 bases between them. This CDR3 spans 14 amino acids. CDR1 LGHNT and CDR2 FRNRAP come from the germline V gene. The CDR3 region has the DNA TGTGCTAGTGCGGCCCAGGGGGGGAAGGAGACCCAGTACTTC. Protein sequence: CASAAQGGKETQYF.